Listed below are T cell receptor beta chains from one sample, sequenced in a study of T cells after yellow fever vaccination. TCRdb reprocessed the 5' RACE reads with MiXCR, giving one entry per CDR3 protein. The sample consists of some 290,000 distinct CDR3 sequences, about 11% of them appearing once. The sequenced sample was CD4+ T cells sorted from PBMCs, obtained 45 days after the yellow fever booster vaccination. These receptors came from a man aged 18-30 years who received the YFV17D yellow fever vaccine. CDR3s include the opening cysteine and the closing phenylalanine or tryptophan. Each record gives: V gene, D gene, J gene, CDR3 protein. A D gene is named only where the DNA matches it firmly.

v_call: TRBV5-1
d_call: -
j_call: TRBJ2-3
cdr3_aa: CASSLATGEGDTQYF

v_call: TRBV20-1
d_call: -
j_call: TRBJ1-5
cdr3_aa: CSARSGNGNQPQHF

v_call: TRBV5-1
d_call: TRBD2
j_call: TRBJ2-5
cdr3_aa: CASSLDGGGARETQYF

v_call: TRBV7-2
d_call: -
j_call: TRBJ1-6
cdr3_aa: CASSLAIQGTLHF

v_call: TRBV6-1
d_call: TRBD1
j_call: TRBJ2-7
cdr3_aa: CASSSRTGGSEQYF

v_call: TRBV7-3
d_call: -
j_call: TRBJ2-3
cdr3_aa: CASSFGGALTDTQYF

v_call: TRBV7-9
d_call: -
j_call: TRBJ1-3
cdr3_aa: CASSTRGNTIYF

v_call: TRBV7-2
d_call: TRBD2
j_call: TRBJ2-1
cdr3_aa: CASSLVASGDNEQFF

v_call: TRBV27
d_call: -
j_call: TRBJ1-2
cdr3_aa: CASNEGYGYTF

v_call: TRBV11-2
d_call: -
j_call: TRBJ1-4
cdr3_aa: CVSSDLWRVGEKLFF

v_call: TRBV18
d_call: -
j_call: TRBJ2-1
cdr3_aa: CASSPRLDEQFF

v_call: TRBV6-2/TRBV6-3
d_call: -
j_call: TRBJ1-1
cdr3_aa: CASSRREGEAFF

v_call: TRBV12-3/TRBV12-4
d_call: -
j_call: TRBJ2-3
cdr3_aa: CASRRGGTDTQYF

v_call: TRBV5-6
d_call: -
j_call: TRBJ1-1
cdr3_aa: CASSLRPAPEAFF

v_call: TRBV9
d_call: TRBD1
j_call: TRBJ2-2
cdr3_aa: CASSVRGQDGGELFF

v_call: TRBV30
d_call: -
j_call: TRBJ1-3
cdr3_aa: CAWSVGSSGNTIYF

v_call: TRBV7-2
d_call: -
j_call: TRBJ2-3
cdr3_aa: CASSYTGPDTQYF

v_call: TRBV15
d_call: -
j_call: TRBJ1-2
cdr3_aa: CATSRDITNYGYTF

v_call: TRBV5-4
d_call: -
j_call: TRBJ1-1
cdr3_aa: CASSVGGGPNTEAFF

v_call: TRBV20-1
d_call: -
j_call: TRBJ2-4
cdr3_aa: CSARDALAKNIQYF

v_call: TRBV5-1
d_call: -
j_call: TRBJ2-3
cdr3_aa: CASSYRTLGDTQYF

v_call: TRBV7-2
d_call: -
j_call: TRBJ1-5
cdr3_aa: CASSFVNQPQHF

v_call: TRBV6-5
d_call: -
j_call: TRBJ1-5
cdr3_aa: CASGGGRPAEPQHF

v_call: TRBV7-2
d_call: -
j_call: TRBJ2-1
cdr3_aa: CASSFSLYNEQFF

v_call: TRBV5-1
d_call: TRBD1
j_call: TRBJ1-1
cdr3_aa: CASSLRQGRNTEAFF

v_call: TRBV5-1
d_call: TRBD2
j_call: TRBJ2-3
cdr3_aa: CASSDYSGGEATDTQYF

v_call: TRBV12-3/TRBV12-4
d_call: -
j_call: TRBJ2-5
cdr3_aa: CASSRSGVRETQYF

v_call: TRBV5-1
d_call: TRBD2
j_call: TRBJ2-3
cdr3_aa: CASSTASGGATDTQYF

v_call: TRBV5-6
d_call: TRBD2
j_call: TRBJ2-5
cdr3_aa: CASSTYPSGGRETQYF

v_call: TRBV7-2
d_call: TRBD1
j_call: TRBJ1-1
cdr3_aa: CASSSTGGASEAFF

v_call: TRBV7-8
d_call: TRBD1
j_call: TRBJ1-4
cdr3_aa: CASSSSRTGGLLKTNEKLFF

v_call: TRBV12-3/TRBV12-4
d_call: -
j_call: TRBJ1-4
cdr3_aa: CASSSGVPERLFF

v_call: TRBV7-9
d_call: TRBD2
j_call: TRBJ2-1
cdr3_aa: CASSRPSGGPHEQFF

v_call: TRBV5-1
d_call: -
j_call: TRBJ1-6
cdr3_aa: CASSLAVTGTSPLHF

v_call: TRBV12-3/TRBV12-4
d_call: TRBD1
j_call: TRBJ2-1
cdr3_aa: CASSPQGEEQFF

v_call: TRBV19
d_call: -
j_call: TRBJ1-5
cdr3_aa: CASSFGGSVQPQHF

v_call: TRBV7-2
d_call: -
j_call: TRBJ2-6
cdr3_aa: CASSLVGWGSGANVLTF

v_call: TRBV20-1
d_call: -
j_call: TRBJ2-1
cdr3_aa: CSVHRVGSYNEQFF

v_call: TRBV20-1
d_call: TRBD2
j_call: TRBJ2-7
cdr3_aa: CSAPSGLAGSYEQYF

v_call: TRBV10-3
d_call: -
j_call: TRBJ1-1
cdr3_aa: CAISDRPEAEAFF

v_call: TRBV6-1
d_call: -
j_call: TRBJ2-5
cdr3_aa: CASSEARQGGVWQETQYF

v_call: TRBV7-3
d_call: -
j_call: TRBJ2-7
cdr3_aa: CASSPGAAGEQYF

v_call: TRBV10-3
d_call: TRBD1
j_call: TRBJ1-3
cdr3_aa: CASAGGAGGNTIYF

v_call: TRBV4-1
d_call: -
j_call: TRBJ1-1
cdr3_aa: CASSQAWAGSTEAFF

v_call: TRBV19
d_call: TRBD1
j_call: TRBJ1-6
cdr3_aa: CASRTGTGAIQYNSPLHF

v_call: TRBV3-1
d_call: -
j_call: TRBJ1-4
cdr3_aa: CASSSDSLNEKLFF

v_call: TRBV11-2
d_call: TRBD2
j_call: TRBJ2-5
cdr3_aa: CASSLGLAGPYF

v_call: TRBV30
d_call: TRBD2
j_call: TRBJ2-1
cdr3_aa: CAWSVRGARYNEQFF